This entry describes one T cell receptor (beta chain). The sample is drawn from a study of cytomegalovirus exposure and HLA in healthy donors. In the PCR, 60 Vbeta and 13 Jbeta primers were used. Sequenced by immunoSEQ multiplex PCR; TCRdb stores in-frame clones only, minus some. The sample contains around 140,000 clones, over 70% of which appear only once. Deletions cut 5 bases from V and 5 bases from J, with 24 bases between. Looked up from germline, CDR1 is SNHLY and CDR2 is FYNNEI. The CDR3 sequence is 17 residues long. This chain links TRBV2 with TRBJ2-5; perhaps TRBD2 as D (7 bases). This TCR derives from a woman aged 40 to 49 in good health and CMV-seronegative. The sample consisted of PBMCs. CDR3 bases: TGTGCCAGCAGTAAGAATGGTCTCCTAGAGGGGGGGGAGACCCAGTACTTC. It encodes CASSKNGLLEGGETQYF.